This is a list of T cell receptor beta chains from one sample in a study of tumor-infiltrating lymphocytes in primary liver carcinoma. TCRdb reprocessed the multiplex PCR reads with MiXCR, giving one entry per CDR3 protein. The sample consists of roughly 30,000 distinct CDR3 sequences, around 71% of them appearing once. The specimen sequenced was liver tumor tissue from sampling region 3. The receptors shown here come from a woman aged 30 to 39 with primary liver carcinoma and hepatitis B virus infection. The CDR3 runs from the conserved cysteine through the conserved F or W. The order of the fields is V gene, D gene, clone size, J gene, CDR3 DNA, CDR3 protein. The D gene is left open where the match is weak. Clone size appears in some rows only: once, few, many, or a class for an expanded clone.

>TRBV5-5|NA|NA|TRBJ1-6
TGTGCCAGCAGTTGGGATGTCAGTAATTCACCCCTCCACTTT
CASSWDVSNSPLHF
>TRBV7-3|NA|NA|TRBJ2-2
TGTGCCAGCACCTTGACAGGACCCGGGGAGCTGTTTTTT
CASTLTGPGELFF
>TRBV30|NA|NA|TRBJ2-3
TGTGGCTGGAGTGTACAGTCAGATATGCAGTATTTT
CGWSVQSDMQYF
>TRBV14|NA|NA|TRBJ1-1
TGTGTCAGCAGCCAAGCCACAGCAGGTTGGGCTTTCTTT
CVSSQATAGWAFF
>TRBV7-8|NA|NA|TRBJ2-7
TGTGCCGGCAGTTTAGTCCTAAACTACGAGCACTACTTC
CAGSLVLNYEHYF
>TRBV6-1|NA|few|TRBJ2-2
TGTGCCAGCAGTGAAACCCTTCCTGGGGGCGCCGCGAGCACCGGGGAGTTGTTTTTT
CASSETLPGGAASTGELFF
>TRBV11-2|TRBD2|NA|TRBJ2-7
TGTGCCAACAGCTTAGTGGTGGGACTAGCGGGAGATGAGCAGTACTTC
CANSLVVGLAGDEQYF
>TRBV11-2|NA|NA|TRBJ1-5
TGTGCCAGTCGCTCAAATCTCGCTGGCCAGCCCCAGCATTTT
CASRSNLAGQPQHF
>TRBV6-2/TRBV6-3|NA|medium-sized|TRBJ2-1
TGTGCCAGCAGTTACTCGGGCTCCTACAATGAGCAGTTCTTC
CASSYSGSYNEQFF
>TRBV4-1|NA|NA|TRBJ1-1
TGCGCCAGCAGCCGAGTCCTTGACGGGGAGCGAACTGAAGCTTTCTTT
CASSRVLDGERTEAFF
>TRBV11-2|NA|NA|TRBJ1-1
TGTGCCATCACGCCCGATGGGGGCACTGAAGCTCTCTTT
CAITPDGGTEALF
>TRBV12-3/TRBV12-4|TRBD2|few|TRBJ2-3
TGTTCCAGCACCCGGACTAGCGGGAGTGATACGCAGTATTTT
CSSTRTSGSDTQYF
>TRBV5-4|NA|NA|TRBJ1-6
TGTGCTAGCAGCCCAAGGGCGGGGCATAATTCACCCCACCACTTT
CASSPRAGHNSPHHF
>TRBV11-2|TRBD1|NA|TRBJ2-3
TGTGCCAACGGCCCACAGGGGTCAGACACAGATACGCAATATTTT
CANGPQGSDTDTQYF
>TRBV11-3|TRBD2|NA|TRBJ2-1
TGTGCCAGCGGCCGGCTAGCGGGGTGGTATGAGCAGTTCTTC
CASGRLAGWYEQFF
>TRBV11-2|NA|NA|TRBJ1-5
TGTGCCAGCAGCTTAAATTTAAGGACATCGAATCAGTCCCAGCATTTT
CASSLNLRTSNQSQHF
>TRBV6-5|NA|NA|TRBJ1-1
TGTGTCAGCACTATAAGACCGGGCCATCGGAGCACTGAAGCTTTCTTT
CVSTIRPGHRSTEAFF
>TRBV11-3|NA|many|TRBJ1-1
TGTGCCAGCAGCCCACGACAGCTGAACACTGAAGCTTTCTTT
CASSPRQLNTEAFF
>TRBV11-2|TRBD1|NA|TRBJ1-1
TGTGCCAGTAGATATACAGGGGGCAGGGCTGAAACTTTCTTT
CASRYTGGRAETFF
>TRBV11-2|TRBD2|NA|TRBJ2-5
TGTACCAGCAGCTTTACGGGAGGCTGGGCCCAGTACTTC
CTSSFTGGWAQYF
>TRBV7-9|NA|NA|TRBJ2-2
TGTGCCAGCAGCTTATTGGGGTCCTCTAACACCGGGGAGATGTTTTTT
CASSLLGSSNTGEMFF
>TRBV14|NA|NA|TRBJ2-5
TGTGCCAGCAGCCAAAACCACGCCCCGGAGTTCCAGGAGACCCAGTACTTC
CASSQNHAPEFQETQYF
>TRBV6-5|NA|many|TRBJ2-5
TGTGACAGCAGACCCATGAGGTACAATGGAGAGACCCAGTACTTC
CDSRPMRYNGETQYF
>TRBV12-3/TRBV12-4|NA|once|TRBJ2-7
TGTGCCATCACAAGCGATGCCGGCTCCTACGAGCAGTACTTC
CAITSDAGSYEQYF
>TRBV29-1|NA|NA|TRBJ2-2
TGCAGCGTCACGGGTCACTCGGGCTGGGAGCTGTTTTTT
CSVTGHSGWELFF
>TRBV11-3|TRBD1|medium-sized|TRBJ2-7
TGTGCCAGCAGCCCCGGGACAGGGGGCAACTACGAGCAGTACTTC
CASSPGTGGNYEQYF
>TRBV6-6|NA|NA|TRBJ2-1
TGTGCCAGCAGTTGGGTAGCGGTAGCCTCTTGGGAGCAGTTCTTC
CASSWVAVASWEQFF
>TRBV11-2|NA|NA|TRBJ1-2
TGTGTCAGCACTCGGGGGGGTGGAAGCTACACCTTC
CVSTRGGGSYTF
>TRBV4-3|TRBD2|NA|TRBJ2-3
TGCGCCAGCTGCCCCCGGGCGGGCGGGAGGGCGGGAAATACGCAGTATTTT
CASCPRAGGRAGNTQYF